A single sample gave rise to the 13 T cell receptor beta chains below, sequenced in a study of blood T cell repertoires in COVID-19. Generated by immunoSEQ multiplex PCR, the TCRdb table keeps only in-frame clones and is missing some. Of 110,000 to 150,000 clones listed, almost 90% are singletons. The sample taken for sequencing was peripheral blood. The origin of the receptors is a woman between 55 and 75 years old with acute or convalescent COVID-19.

This chain joins TRBV5-4 and TRBJ2-2; D ambiguous. This CDR3 is 16 amino acids long. V dropped 4 bases and J dropped 4 bases, with 17 bases sitting between them. From germline, CDR1 is SGHNT and CDR2 YYREEE (reference sequence). The CDR3 DNA reads TGTGCCAGCAGCGTGAGAGCTAGTGCGAGCACCGGGGAGCTGTTTTTT. Residues: CASSVRASASTGELFF.

This sequence joins TRBV6-2 or TRBV6-3 and TRBJ1-5; D is uncertain. The CDR3 spans 14 residues. Per the germline V gene, CDR1 is MNHEY and CDR2 is SVGEGT. V was trimmed by 2 bases and J by 4 bases, leaving 9 bases between them. The CDR3 region is CASSYVGGNQPQHF. The CDR3 bases are TGTGCCAGCAGTTACGTTGGCGGTAATCAGCCCCAGCATTTT.

The chain uses TRBV2 and TRBJ2-1; 13 bases match TRBD2. The J segment lost 5 bases and the V segment lost 8 bases, leaving 3 bases of the junction unmatched. Germline V gene sequence: CDR1 SNHLY, CDR2 FYNNEI. The CDR3 spans 14 residues. For the CDR3, the DNA is TGTGCCAGCGAGACTAGCGGGGGGAACAATGAGCAGTTCTTC. It encodes CASETSGGNNEQFF. The entire variable domain, with the rest obtained from reference TRBV2 and TRBJ2-1, is as follows: EPEVTQTPSHQVTQMGQEVILRCVPISNHLYFYWYRQILGQKVEFLVSFYNNEISEKSEIFDDQFSVERPDGSNFTLKIRSTKLEDSAMYFCASETSGGNNEQFFGPGTRLTVL.

The V gene is TRBV2, the J gene TRBJ2-5, with TRBD2 as a possible D gene (6 bases). CDR3 length: 13 amino acids. Germline V lookup: CDR1 SNHLY, CDR2 FYNNEI. The V end lost 7 bases, the J end lost 4 bases, and 13 bases lay between the germline ends. This CDR3 reads CASTRGMGETQYF. CDR3 nucleotide sequence: TGTGCCAGCACACGGGGGATGGGAGAGACCCAGTACTTC.

The CDR3 here is CASSQRVTTGELFF. DNA for the CDR3: TGTGCCAGCAGCCAGCGGGTTACCACCGGGGAGCTGTTTTTT. The J gene is TRBJ2-2, the V gene TRBV4-2; D is perhaps TRBD2 (5 bases). Germline CDR1 and CDR2: LGHNA and YNFKEQ. Trimming stripped 3 bases from V and 4 bases from J, with 9 bases between. The CDR3 runs to 14 residues.

The chain joins TRBV6-1 to TRBJ2-7, with 9 bases fitting TRBD1. Germline V gene lookup returns CDR1 MNHNS and CDR2 SASEGT. V shed 2 bases and J 5 bases; nucleotides not matched to a gene: 7. The CDR3 contains 15 residues. The CDR3 loop is CASSEPGTGLHEQYF. The CDR3 DNA sequence: TGTGCCAGCAGTGAACCAGGGACAGGGTTACACGAGCAGTACTTC.

The CDR3 sequence is CASSFLAGGRSYEQYF. CDR3 DNA sequence: TGCGCCAGCAGTTTCCTAGCGGGGGGCCGCTCCTACGAGCAGTACTTC. V usage is TRBV5-1 and J usage is TRBJ2-7, with TRBD2 matching 11 bases. Trimming cost V 5 bases and J 0 bases; bases outside gene matches: 7. The CDR3 is 16 amino acids. Germline CDR1 and CDR2: SGHRS and YFSETQ.

V gene TRBV3-1 (or the pseudogene TRBV3-2) combines with J gene TRBJ1-2, with D possibly being TRBD1 (6 bases). CDR3 size: 15 residues. V lost 1 base to trimming and J lost 4 bases, with 13 bases between them. Germline CDR1 is LGHDT and CDR2 is YNNKEL (reference sequence). The CDR3 DNA reads as TGTGCCAGCAGCCAAGGTACAGGGAGTAGCTATGGCTACACCTTC. Amino acid sequence: CASSQGTGSSYGYTF.

The chain links TRBV7-8 to TRBJ1-5; tentatively, D is TRBD1 (5 bases). Germline lookup yields CDR1 SGHVS and CDR2 FQNEAQ. Trimming shortened V by 1 base and J by 6 bases, and 16 bases separated the two germline ends. This CDR3 spans 16 amino acids. CDR3 nucleotides: TGTGCCAGCAGCTTAGTCGGGGGGGTGGTCTCTCAGCCCCAGCATTTT. It yields the protein CASSLVGGVVSQPQHF.

This clone came up once. The chain couples TRBV4-2 to TRBJ1-2; a possible D gene is TRBD1 (6 bases). With 4 bases removed from V and 3 bases from J, the gap between germline ends came to 12 bases. This CDR3 has 14 residues. Germline-derived CDR1 and CDR2 are LGHNA and YNFKEQ. In DNA, the CDR3 is TGTGCCAGCAGCCGGGGCTACAGGGACTATGGCTACACCTTC. Amino acids: CASSRGYRDYGYTF.

About this clone itself: One end of the junction fails to match germline, which may point to a read error. The J gene is TRBJ2-5, the V gene TRBV7-8; maybe TRBD1 (6 bases). The V gene's germline CDR1 is SGHVS and CDR2 FQNEAQ. The length of the CDR3 is 12 residues. The CDR3 reads CASSAMTGSVNF. CDR3 bases: TGTGCCAGCAGCGCCATGACAGGTTCAGTGAACTTC.

The rearrangement joins TRBV9 to TRBJ1-3; a possible D gene is TRBD1 (6 bases). Trimming removed 5 bases at V and 3 bases at J, with 12 bases between. From germline, CDR1 is SGDLS and CDR2 YYNGEE. CDR3 size: 14 residues. The chain's CDR3 is CASRRGADGNTIYF. The CDR3 coding sequence is TGTGCCAGCAGGCGGGGGGCAGATGGAAACACCATATATTTT.

J is TRBJ1-6 and V is TRBV24-1; D gene uncertain. V lost 3 bases, J lost 5 bases, and 13 bases lay in between. This CDR3 spans 16 amino acids. From germline, CDR1 is KGHDR and CDR2 SFDVKD. The CDR3 reads CATSDPRIGDNSPLHF. The CDR3 nucleotides read TGTGCCACCAGTGATCCCCGTATCGGTGATAATTCACCCCTCCACTTT.